This TCR beta chain was recorded in a study of blood T cell repertoires in COVID-19. Turning to the study itself: Acute and convalescent COVID-19 specimens originated in the United States, Italy and Spain. Nucleic acid was either cDNA or gDNA, and it came from T cells, B-cell-depleted T cells, or PBMCs.

Cohort allocation depended upon clinical history that participants reported. Donors in Cohort 3 who had recovered were those with two negative PCRs, healthcare professional clearance, or resolution of their symptoms. Sequencing was performed with immunoSEQ multiplex PCR; in TCRdb, only in-frame clones are kept and a portion is missing. The data contain some 490,000 clones, roughly nine tenths of them seen just once; the ten biggest clones take up just over 8%. Sequenced sample: PBMCs or T cells enriched from blood (not recorded which). This sequence was found in an older woman who had recovered from COVID-19.

The CDR3 region has the DNA TGTGCCAGCAGCCTAGGTGGGGAGCATGGCTACACCTTC. Translation: CASSLGGEHGYTF. This rearrangement joins TRBV6-5 to TRBJ1-2; D not certain. Germline V lookup: CDR1 MNHEY, CDR2 SVGAGI. Trimming stripped 6 bases from V and 6 bases from J, with 14 bases between. The CDR3 consists of 13 residues.